This TCR beta chain was identified during a study of esophageal squamous cell carcinoma under preoperative chemotherapy. This clonotype was counted between two and nine times. MiXCR was run by TCRdb on the PCR reads, yielding one entry per CDR3 protein. The table shows 30,000 or so distinct CDR3 sequences, with under 60% occurring only once. The CDR3 runs 16 residues. Losses at the gene ends were 4 bases for V and 0 bases for J; bases not matched to a gene: 5. The germline gives CDR1 SGHTA, CDR2 FQGNSA. The time point was: after preoperative PTX-NDP chemotherapy. The sequence derives from a human donor with esophageal squamous cell carcinoma. The donor label of this sample is uncertain. Sample collection was performed from a patient given preoperative chemotherapy. J is TRBJ2-3 and V is TRBV7-2; TRBD2 agrees at 9 bases. CDR3 DNA sequence: TGTGCCAGCAGCTGGAGCGGGGGGCATAGCACAGATACGCAGTATTTT. Translating gives CASSWSGGHSTDTQYF.